This TCR beta chain was profiled in a study of cytomegalovirus exposure and HLA in healthy donors. PCR primers comprised 60 Vbeta and 13 Jbeta primers. The protocol was immunoSEQ multiplex PCR, while the TCRdb copy is restricted to in-frame clones and leaves out a portion. The table lists more than 150,000 clones, 65% to 85% of them singletons. This CDR3 contains 15 residues. Trimming left V 7 bases short and J 4 bases short, with 20 bases between. Germline CDR1 reads MNHNS; CDR2 reads SASEGT. The sequence was obtained from a woman between 18 and 30 years old in good health and CMV-seronegative. V and J are TRBV6-1 and TRBJ2-7; possibly TRBD1 for D (5 bases). Sequencing was done on a sample of PBMCs. The CDR3: CASTESPGIPYEQYF. CDR3 DNA sequence: TGTGCCAGCACCGAATCCCCAGGGATCCCTTACGAGCAGTACTTC.